Listed below are T cell receptor beta chains from one sample, sequenced in a study of naive and memory T cell subsets. TCRdb fed the UMI-ligation and nested PCR reads into MiXCR, producing one record per CDR3 protein. Here the sample spans some 150,000 distinct CDR3 sequences, over 15% being singletons. Material for sequencing was naive CD4+ T cells from blood. Receptors were obtained from a human donor in good health. The CDR3 runs from the conserved cysteine through the conserved F or W. D genes are given only for firm matches. Only part of the rows carry a size: once, few, many, or a class if the clone is expanded.

v_call	clone_size	d_call	j_call	cdr3_aa	cdr3_nt
TRBV7-9	few	TRBD2	TRBJ2-6	CASSPSGTPTGANVLTF	TGTGCCAGCAGCCCAAGCGGGACCCCCACTGGGGCCAACGTCCTGACTTTC
TRBV7-3	few	NA	TRBJ2-2	CASSHGAANTGELFF	TGTGCCAGCAGCCACGGGGCAGCGAACACCGGGGAGCTGTTTTTT
TRBV3-1	NA	NA	TRBJ2-7	CASSQGVFAYEQYF	TGTGCCAGCAGCCAAGGGGTCTTCGCCTACGAGCAGTACTTC
TRBV20-1	few	NA	TRBJ1-5	CSALSGYGNQPQHF	TGCAGTGCCCTCAGTGGGTACGGGAATCAGCCCCAGCATTTT
TRBV7-9	NA	NA	TRBJ2-3	CASSWDGDTDTQYF	TGTGCCAGCAGCTGGGACGGAGACACAGATACGCAGTATTTT
TRBV12-5	NA	NA	TRBJ2-1	CASEGGSSYNEQFF	TGTGCTAGTGAAGGGGGGAGCTCCTACAATGAGCAGTTCTTC
TRBV7-9	NA	TRBD1	TRBJ1-5	CASSSRDSNQPQHF	TGTGCCAGCAGCTCCCGGGACAGTAATCAGCCCCAGCATTTT
TRBV5-5	many	NA	TRBJ2-1	CASSWGSRYNEQFF	TGTGCCAGCAGTTGGGGCAGTAGGTACAATGAGCAGTTCTTC
TRBV4-1	NA	NA	TRBJ2-2	CASSTDRGGAGTGELFF	TGCGCCAGCAGCACCGACCGGGGTGGGGCCGGCACCGGGGAGCTGTTTTTT
TRBV28	NA	NA	TRBJ1-4	CASSQEATNEKLFF	TGTGCCAGCAGTCAGGAAGCAACTAATGAAAAACTGTTTTTT
TRBV5-4	few	TRBD2	TRBJ2-1	CASSLEGIVAGGHHNEQFF	TGTGCCAGCAGCTTGGAGGGGATAGTAGCGGGAGGGCACCACAATGAGCAGTTCTTC
TRBV4-2	many	NA	TRBJ2-7	CASSQSSDTYEQYF	TGTGCCAGCAGCCAATCTAGCGACACCTACGAGCAGTACTTC
TRBV11-2	few	NA	TRBJ1-2	CASSLEPGSRGYTF	TGTGCCAGCAGCTTAGAACCGGGATCCCGCGGCTACACCTTC
TRBV11-2	NA	TRBD1	TRBJ2-2	CASSPGTGAVGELFF	TGTGCCAGCAGTCCCGGGACAGGGGCCGTCGGGGAGCTGTTTTTT
TRBV11-2	few	NA	TRBJ1-5	CASSSTTVSPQHF	TGTGCCAGCAGCTCAACAACAGTATCGCCCCAGCATTTT
TRBV2	NA	NA	TRBJ2-3	CASRTQGSADTQYF	TGTGCCAGCAGAACACAGGGTAGTGCAGATACGCAGTATTTT
TRBV5-6	few	TRBD2	TRBJ2-7	CASSLFGLAGGDPYEQYF	TGTGCCAGCAGCTTGTTTGGACTAGCGGGAGGGGATCCCTACGAGCAGTACTTC
TRBV20-1	NA	TRBD2	TRBJ2-1	CSAGPGLAENRYNEQFF	TGCAGTGCTGGACCGGGACTAGCGGAAAATAGGTACAATGAGCAGTTCTTC
TRBV12-3/TRBV12-4	NA	NA	TRBJ1-6	CASSPQGRNNSPLHF	TGTGCCAGCAGTCCTCAGGGTCGGAATAATTCACCCCTCCACTTT
TRBV7-2	NA	NA	TRBJ2-5	CASSFQQKETQYF	TGTGCCAGCAGCTTCCAACAGAAAGAGACCCAGTACTTC
TRBV6-2/TRBV6-3	NA	NA	TRBJ2-1	CASSYSPRRGAHNEQFF	TGTGCCAGCAGTTACTCGCCTCGGAGGGGAGCCCACAATGAGCAGTTCTTC
TRBV10-3	few	NA	TRBJ2-3	CAIRLTDTQYF	TGTGCCATCAGGCTCACAGATACGCAGTATTTT
TRBV5-1	NA	TRBD1	TRBJ1-1	CASSFTGTGDTEAFF	TGCGCCAGCAGCTTTACCGGGACAGGGGACACTGAAGCTTTCTTT
TRBV28	few	NA	TRBJ2-7	CASLPGRIGSYEQYF	TGTGCCAGCCTACCGGGACGGATTGGGTCCTACGAGCAGTACTTC
TRBV6-6	few	TRBD2	TRBJ2-1	CASSYSASGGNEQFF	TGTGCCAGCAGTTACTCGGCTAGCGGGGGCAATGAGCAGTTCTTC
TRBV10-3	NA	TRBD2	TRBJ2-7	CAISYTLSGTRSYEQYF	TGTGCCATCAGTTACACACTTAGCGGGACTAGATCCTACGAGCAGTACTTC
TRBV5-1	few	TRBD2	TRBJ2-1	CASSSRGTSVNEQFF	TGCGCCAGCAGCTCTCGGGGGACTAGCGTTAATGAGCAGTTCTTC
TRBV28	NA	TRBD2	TRBJ2-3	CASGTSGRAFTDTQYF	TGTGCCAGCGGGACTAGCGGGAGGGCCTTCACAGATACGCAGTATTTT
TRBV10-3	NA	NA	TRBJ2-3	CAISGWGGPDTQYF	TGTGCCATCAGTGGGTGGGGCGGCCCAGATACGCAGTATTTT
TRBV19	NA	TRBD2	TRBJ2-7	CATGTSGSTYEQYF	TGTGCCACCGGGACTAGCGGGAGTACCTACGAGCAGTACTTC
TRBV2	many	NA	TRBJ2-3	CASSGLVSDTQYF	TGTGCCAGCAGTGGACTAGTTTCAGATACGCAGTATTTT
TRBV18	few	TRBD1	TRBJ2-7	CASSSSSGTGPYEQYF	TGTGCCAGCTCGTCGAGCTCCGGGACAGGGCCCTACGAGCAGTACTTC
TRBV20-1	NA	NA	TRBJ1-1	CSARGVAMNTEAFF	TGCAGTGCTAGAGGGGTGGCGATGAACACTGAAGCTTTCTTT